This T cell receptor (beta chain) was documented in a study of T cells after yellow fever vaccination. In TCRdb, the 5' RACE reads were re-called with MiXCR into one record per CDR3 protein. Of some 670,000 distinct CDR3 sequences listed, 9% to 15% were seen once; the top ten hold about 15%. This clonotype was picked up a small number of times. This CDR3 spans 16 amino acids. The ends lost 6 bases at V and 9 bases at J; junction bases unmatched: 15. Germline V gene sequence: CDR1 MDHEN, CDR2 SYDVKM. Sequences were derived from PBMCs, sampled on the day of the yellow fever booster vaccination. The sequence came from a man aged 25 to 45 who received the YFV17D yellow fever vaccine. This chain connects TRBV28 to TRBJ2-1; 9 positions agree with TRBD2. The CDR3 DNA reads as TGTGCCAGCAGGGACTGGGGACTAGCCGCCGGTGGTGAGCAGTTCTTC. It yields the protein CASRDWGLAAGGEQFF.